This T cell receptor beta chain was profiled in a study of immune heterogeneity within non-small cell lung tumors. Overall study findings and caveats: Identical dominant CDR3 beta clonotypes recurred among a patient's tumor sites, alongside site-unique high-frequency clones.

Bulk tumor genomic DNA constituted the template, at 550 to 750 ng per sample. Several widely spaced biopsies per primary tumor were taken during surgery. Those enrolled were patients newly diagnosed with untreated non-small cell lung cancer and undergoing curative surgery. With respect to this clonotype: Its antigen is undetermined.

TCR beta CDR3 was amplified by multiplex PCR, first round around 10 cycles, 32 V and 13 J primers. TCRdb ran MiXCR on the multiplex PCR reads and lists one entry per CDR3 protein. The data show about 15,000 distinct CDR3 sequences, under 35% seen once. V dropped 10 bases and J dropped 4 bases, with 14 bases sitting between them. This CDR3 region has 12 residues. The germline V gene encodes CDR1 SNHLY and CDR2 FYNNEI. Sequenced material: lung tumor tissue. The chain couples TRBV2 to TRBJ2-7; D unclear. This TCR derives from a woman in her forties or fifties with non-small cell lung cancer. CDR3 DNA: TGTGCCACGCTCGTCGCCTCTTACGAGCAGTACTTC. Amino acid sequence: CATLVASYEQYF.